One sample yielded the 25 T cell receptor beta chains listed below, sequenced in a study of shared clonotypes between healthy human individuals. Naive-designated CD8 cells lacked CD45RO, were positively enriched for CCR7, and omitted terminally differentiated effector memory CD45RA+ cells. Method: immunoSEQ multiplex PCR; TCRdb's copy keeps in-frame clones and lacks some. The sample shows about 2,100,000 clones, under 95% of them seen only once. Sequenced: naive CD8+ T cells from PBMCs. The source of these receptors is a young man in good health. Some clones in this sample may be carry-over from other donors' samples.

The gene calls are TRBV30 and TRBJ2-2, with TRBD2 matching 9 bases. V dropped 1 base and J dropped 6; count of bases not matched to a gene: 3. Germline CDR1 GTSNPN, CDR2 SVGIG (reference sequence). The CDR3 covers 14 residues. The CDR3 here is CAWSDVAGAGELFF. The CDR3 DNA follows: TGTGCCTGGAGTGATGTAGCGGGAGCCGGGGAGCTGTTTTTT.

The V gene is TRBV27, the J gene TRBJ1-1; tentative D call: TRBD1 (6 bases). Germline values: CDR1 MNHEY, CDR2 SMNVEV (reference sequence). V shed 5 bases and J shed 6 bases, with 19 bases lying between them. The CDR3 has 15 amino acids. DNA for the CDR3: TGTGCCAGCAGTATAATACAGGGAAGCTGGGCTGAAGCTTTCTTT. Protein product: CASSIIQGSWAEAFF.

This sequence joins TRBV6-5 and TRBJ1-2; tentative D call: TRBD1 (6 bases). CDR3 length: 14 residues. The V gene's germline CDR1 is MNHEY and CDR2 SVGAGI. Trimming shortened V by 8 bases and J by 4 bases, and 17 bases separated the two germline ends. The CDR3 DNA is TGTGCCAGCCGCACAAAGGGGGGCCGCTATGGCTACACCTTC. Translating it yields CASRTKGGRYGYTF.

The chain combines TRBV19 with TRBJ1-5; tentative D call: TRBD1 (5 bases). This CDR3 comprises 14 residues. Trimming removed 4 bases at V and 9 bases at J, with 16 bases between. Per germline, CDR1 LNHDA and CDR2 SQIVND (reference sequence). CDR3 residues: CASSTTDTVGPQHF. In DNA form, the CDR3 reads TGTGCCAGTAGTACAACGGACACGGTGGGGCCCCAGCATTTT.

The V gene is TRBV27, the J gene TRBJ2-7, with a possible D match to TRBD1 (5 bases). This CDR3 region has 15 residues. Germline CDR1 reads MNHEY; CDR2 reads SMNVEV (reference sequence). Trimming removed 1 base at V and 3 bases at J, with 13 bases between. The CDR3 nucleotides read TGTGCCAGCAGTTTATTAGGGGCTGGGGACTACGAGCAGTACTTC. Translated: CASSLLGAGDYEQYF.

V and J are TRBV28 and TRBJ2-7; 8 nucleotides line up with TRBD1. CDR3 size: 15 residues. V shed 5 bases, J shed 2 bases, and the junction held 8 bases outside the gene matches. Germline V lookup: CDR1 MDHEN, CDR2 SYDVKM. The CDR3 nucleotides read TGTGCCAGCAGTCCCTCATCGACAGGGGCCTACGAGCAGTACTTC. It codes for CASSPSSTGAYEQYF.

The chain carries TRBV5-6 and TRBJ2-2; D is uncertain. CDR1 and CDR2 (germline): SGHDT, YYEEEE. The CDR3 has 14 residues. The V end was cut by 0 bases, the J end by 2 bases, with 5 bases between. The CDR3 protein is CASSLAPNTGELFF. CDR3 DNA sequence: TGTGCCAGCAGCTTGGCCCCCAACACCGGGGAGCTGTTTTTT.

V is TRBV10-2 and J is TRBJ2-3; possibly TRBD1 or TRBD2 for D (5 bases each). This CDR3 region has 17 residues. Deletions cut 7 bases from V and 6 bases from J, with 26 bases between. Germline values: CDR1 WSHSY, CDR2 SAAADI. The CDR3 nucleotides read TGCGCCAGCAAGGGTTCTTCGGGGCGCGTATTTTGGGATACGCAGTATTTT. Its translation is CASKGSSGRVFWDTQYF.

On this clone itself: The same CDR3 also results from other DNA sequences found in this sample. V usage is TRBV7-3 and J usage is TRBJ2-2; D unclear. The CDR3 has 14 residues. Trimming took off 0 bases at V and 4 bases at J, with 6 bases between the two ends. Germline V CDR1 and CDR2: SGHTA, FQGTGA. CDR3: CASSLTGSTGELFF. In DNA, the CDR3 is TGTGCCAGCAGCTTAACGGGAAGCACCGGGGAGCTGTTTTTT.

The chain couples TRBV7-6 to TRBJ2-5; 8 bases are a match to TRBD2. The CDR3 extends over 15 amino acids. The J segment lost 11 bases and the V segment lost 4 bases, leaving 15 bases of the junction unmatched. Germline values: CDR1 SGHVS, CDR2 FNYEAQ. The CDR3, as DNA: TGTGCCAGCAGCTCATTATCCTCGACTAGCGTGATACAGTACTTC. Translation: CASSSLSSTSVIQYF.

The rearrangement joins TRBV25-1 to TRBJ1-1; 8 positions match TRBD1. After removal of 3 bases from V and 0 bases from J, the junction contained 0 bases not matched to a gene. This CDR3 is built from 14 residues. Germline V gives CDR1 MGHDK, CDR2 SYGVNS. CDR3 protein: CASSDRGLNTEAFF. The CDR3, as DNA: TGTGCCAGCAGTGACAGGGGGCTGAACACTGAAGCTTTCTTT.

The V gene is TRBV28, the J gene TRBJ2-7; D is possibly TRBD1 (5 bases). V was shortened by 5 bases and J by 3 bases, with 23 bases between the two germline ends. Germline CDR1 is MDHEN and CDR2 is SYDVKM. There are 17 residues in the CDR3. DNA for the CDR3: TGTGCCAGCAGTAGTACAGGCGCACTCCCACTATACTACGAGCAGTACTTC. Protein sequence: CASSSTGALPLYYEQYF.

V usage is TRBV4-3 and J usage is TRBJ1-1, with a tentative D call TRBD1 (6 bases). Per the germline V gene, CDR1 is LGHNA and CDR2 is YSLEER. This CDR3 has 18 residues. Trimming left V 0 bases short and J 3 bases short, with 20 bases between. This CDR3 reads CASSQDMGWTAKDTEAFF. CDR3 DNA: TGCGCCAGCAGCCAAGATATGGGGTGGACAGCGAAGGACACTGAAGCTTTCTTT.

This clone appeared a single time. The CDR3 spells CASSLFLGGWNPGELFF. CDR3 in DNA: TGTGCCAGCAGCTTATTCTTGGGAGGGTGGAATCCCGGGGAGCTGTTTTTT. The chain carries TRBV7-8 and TRBJ2-2; 7 nucleotides agree with TRBD2. Germline V gene lookup returns CDR1 SGHVS and CDR2 FQNEAQ. The CDR3 consists of 17 residues. The J segment lost 6 bases and the V segment lost 2 bases, leaving 12 bases of the junction unmatched.

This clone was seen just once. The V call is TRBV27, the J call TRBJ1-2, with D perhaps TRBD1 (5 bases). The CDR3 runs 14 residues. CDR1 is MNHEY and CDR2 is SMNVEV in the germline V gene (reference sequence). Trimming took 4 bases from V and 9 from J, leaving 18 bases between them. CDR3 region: CASSSQETLWSYTF. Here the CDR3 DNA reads TGTGCCAGCAGTTCACAGGAAACGCTATGGAGCTACACCTTC.

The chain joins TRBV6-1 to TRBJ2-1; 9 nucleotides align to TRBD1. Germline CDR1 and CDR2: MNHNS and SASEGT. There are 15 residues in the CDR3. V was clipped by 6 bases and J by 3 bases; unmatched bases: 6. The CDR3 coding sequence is TGTGCCAGCAGAGAGGACAGGGGAATCTACAATGAGCAGTTCTTC. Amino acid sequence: CASREDRGIYNEQFF.

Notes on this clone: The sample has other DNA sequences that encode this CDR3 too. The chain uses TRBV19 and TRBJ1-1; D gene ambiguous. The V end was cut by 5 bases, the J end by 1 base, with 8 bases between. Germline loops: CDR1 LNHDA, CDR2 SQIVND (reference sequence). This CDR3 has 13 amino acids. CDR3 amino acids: CASSLGSNTEAFF. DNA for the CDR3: TGTGCCAGTAGTCTGGGATCGAACACTGAAGCTTTCTTT.

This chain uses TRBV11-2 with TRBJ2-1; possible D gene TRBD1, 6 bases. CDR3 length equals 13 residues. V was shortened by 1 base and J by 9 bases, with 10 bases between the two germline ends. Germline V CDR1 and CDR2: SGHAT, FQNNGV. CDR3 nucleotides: TGTGCCAGCAGCTTAGGAGCCAGGGGTGAGCAGTTCTTC. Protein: CASSLGARGEQFF.

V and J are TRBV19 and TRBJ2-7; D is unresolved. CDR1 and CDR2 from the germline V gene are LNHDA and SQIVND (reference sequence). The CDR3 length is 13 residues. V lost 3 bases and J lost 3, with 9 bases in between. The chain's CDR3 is CASSIYDNYEQYF. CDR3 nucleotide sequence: TGTGCCAGTAGTATTTATGATAACTACGAGCAGTACTTC.

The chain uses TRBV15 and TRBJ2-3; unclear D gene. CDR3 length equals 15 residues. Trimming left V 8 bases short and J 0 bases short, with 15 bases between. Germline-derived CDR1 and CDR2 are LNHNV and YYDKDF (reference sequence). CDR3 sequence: CATAPGATSTDTQYF. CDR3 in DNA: TGTGCCACCGCCCCCGGAGCCACTAGCACAGATACGCAGTATTTT.

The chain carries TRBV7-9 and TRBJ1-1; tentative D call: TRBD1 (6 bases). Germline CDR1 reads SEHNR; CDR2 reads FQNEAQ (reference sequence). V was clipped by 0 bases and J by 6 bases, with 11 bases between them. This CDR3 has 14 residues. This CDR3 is CASSLATGSPEAFF. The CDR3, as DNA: TGTGCCAGCAGCTTAGCCACAGGGTCGCCTGAAGCTTTCTTT.

CDR3 DNA: TGTGCCAGCAGCGTAAGACTAGCGGGAGGTCGGGGCGAGCAGTACTTC. The encoded protein is CASSVRLAGGRGEQYF. The rearrangement uses TRBV11-2 and TRBJ2-7; 13 bases are shared with TRBD2. The CDR3 runs to 16 residues. Germline assignment: CDR1 SGHAT and CDR2 FQNNGV. After removal of 5 bases from V and 6 bases from J, the junction contained 10 bases not matched to a gene. Full variable domain (outside the CDR3, taken from reference TRBV11-2 and TRBJ2-7): EAGVAQSPRYKIIEKRQSVAFWCNPISGHATLYWYQQILGQGPKLLIQFQNNGVVDDSQLPKDRFSAERLKGVDSTLKIQPAKLEDSAVYLCASSVRLAGGRGEQYFGPGTRLTVT.

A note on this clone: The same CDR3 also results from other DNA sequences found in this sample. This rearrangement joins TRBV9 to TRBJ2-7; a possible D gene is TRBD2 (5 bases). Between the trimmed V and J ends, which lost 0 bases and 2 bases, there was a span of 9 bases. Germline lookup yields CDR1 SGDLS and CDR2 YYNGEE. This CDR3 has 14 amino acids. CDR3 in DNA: TGTGCCAGCAGCGTAGTACCCGGGACCTACGAGCAGTACTTC. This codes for CASSVVPGTYEQYF.

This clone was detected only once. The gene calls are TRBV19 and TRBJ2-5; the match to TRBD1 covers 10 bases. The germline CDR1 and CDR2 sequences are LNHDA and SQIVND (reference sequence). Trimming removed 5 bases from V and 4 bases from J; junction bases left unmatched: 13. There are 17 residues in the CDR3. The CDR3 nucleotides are TGTGCCAGTAGTCTGGGACAGGGGCCAAGCTTCCGAGAGACCCAGTACTTC. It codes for CASSLGQGPSFRETQYF.

CDR3 amino acids: CATSREWGPYGYTF. CDR3 nucleotide sequence: TGTGCCACCAGCAGAGAGTGGGGTCCCTATGGCTACACCTTC. The genes are TRBV15 and TRBJ1-2; D gene uncertain. The V and J ends lost 0 bases and 4 bases respectively, with 9 bases between them. CDR3 length: 14 residues. CDR1 is LNHNV, CDR2 YYDKDF, per germline (reference sequence). Drawing the rest from reference TRBV15 and TRBJ1-2, the complete variable domain is DAMVIQNPRYQVTQFGKPVTLSCSQTLNHNVMYWYQQKSSQAPKLLFHYYDKDFNNEADTPDNFQSRRPNTSFCFLDIRSPGLGDTAMYLCATSREWGPYGYTFGSGTRLTVV.